Following are 2 T cell receptor beta chains from one sample sequenced in a study of T-cell reconstitution after alpha-beta-depleted transplantation in children. Preparation of the TCRbeta library was carried out with unique molecular identifiers. TCRdb reprocessed the PCR reads with MiXCR, giving one entry per CDR3 protein. The profile shows 580,000 or so distinct CDR3 sequences, more than 20% of them singletons. The sequencing here drew on PBMCs, mostly from graft donor cells, taken 360 days after TCRalphabeta/CD19-depleted stem cell transplant. Receptors were obtained from a boy in the first two years of life who had a stem cell transplant for acute myeloid leukemia, so the T cells may come from the graft donor.

This clonotype was recorded a few times. The chain uses TRBV4-3 and TRBJ1-3; D might be TRBD1 (5 bases). The germline gives CDR1 LGHNA, CDR2 YSLEER. CDR3 size: 16 residues. The ends were cut back, 3 bases at V and 0 bases at J, with 12 bases in the middle. The CDR3 here is CASSQRGRNSGNTIYF. Written as DNA, the CDR3 is TGCGCCAGCAGCCAGAGGGGACGGAACTCTGGAAACACCATATATTTT.

V usage is TRBV4-2 and J usage is TRBJ1-5; TRBD1 matches 8 bases. The V segment lost 5 bases and the J segment 4 bases; nucleotides outside the gene matches: 7. The germline V gene has CDR1 LGHNA and CDR2 YNFKEQ. The CDR3 consists of 15 residues. Here the CDR3 reads CASSAGQVRNQPQHF. The DNA for the CDR3 is TGTGCCAGCAGCGCGGGACAGGTCAGAAATCAGCCCCAGCATTTT.